Sequencing of this TCR beta chain was carried out in a study of cytomegalovirus exposure and HLA in healthy donors. With 60 Vbeta and 13 Jbeta primers, the PCR was carried out. This table comes from immunoSEQ multiplex PCR, and its TCRdb copy is limited to in-frame clones, with some not included. The table records 150,000 to 200,000 clones, more than 75% of them present only once. J gave up 2 bases and V 0 bases, and 8 bases lay outside the gene matches. This CDR3 region has 17 residues. The germline V gene has CDR1 MGHRA and CDR2 YSYEKL. This clone was seen only a few times. Its antigen remains unknown. Study-level results: Per published reports, the classifier diagnosed cytomegalovirus status with high specificity and sensitivity. A later analysis linked roughly 17,000 TCR beta sequences to HLA alleles at 0.05 false discovery rate.

Donors likely had unrecorded immune exposures despite being nominally healthy when sampled. The clonotype originates from a woman in her twenties or thirties in good health and CMV-seropositive. The sample comprised PBMCs. The J gene is TRBJ2-3, the V gene TRBV4-1, with 7 bases fitting TRBD2. The CDR3 nucleotides are TGCGCCAGCAGCCAAGATCGGAGGCGGGGGAACACAGATACGCAGTATTTT. It yields the protein CASSQDRRRGNTDTQYF.